This record covers a single TCR beta chain. This record comes from a study of blood T cell repertoires in COVID-19. Using immunoSEQ multiplex PCR, the repertoire was profiled, and TCRdb retains in-frame clones only, with some absent. Among roughly 110,000 clones listed, around 89% were seen once. This receptor was identified in a man between 35 and 55 years old with active or convalescent COVID-19. The sample comprised peripheral blood.

As DNA, the CDR3 is TGTGCCAGCAGTGAAGCGCCGGGGGCTCAGGGGGATCAGCCCCAGCATTTT. This codes for CASSEAPGAQGDQPQHF. The chain couples TRBV6-1 to TRBJ1-5, with 7 bases fitting TRBD1. CDR3 size: 17 residues. V dropped 0 bases and J dropped 5; count of bases not matched to a gene: 10. Germline V lookup: CDR1 MNHNS, CDR2 SASEGT.